This T cell receptor (beta chain) appears in the sequencing data of a study of molecular identifiers for immune sequencing clone quantification. The CDR3 is made up of 10 amino acids. Germline loops: CDR1 SNHLY, CDR2 FYNNEI. As previously described, bulk TCR libraries were made using listed TCR primers. TCRdb used MiXCR to reprocess the PCR reads, holding one entry per CDR3 protein. The profile shows a few hundred thousand distinct CDR3 sequences, about 21% of them singletons. Details on this clonotype: The antigen remains unidentified. A much larger clone lies a single base off, so this may be a read error.

Study results and caveats: The study found clones above 20 RNA copies held over 97% of effector molecules and under 1% in naive cells.

Sequenced input: naive CD8+ T cells from blood, with Jurkat cell RNA spiked in. Described subset: FACS-sorted CD8+CD4-CCR7+CD45RA+ naive T cells. The rearrangement links TRBV2 to TRBJ2-1; D is unclear. The receptor comes from a human donor in good health. Some libraries in this study had Jurkat cell RNA spiked in. CDR3 sequence reads: CASSVYEQSF. As DNA, the CDR3 is TGTGCCAGCAGTGTATATGAGCAGTCCTTC. Together with reference TRBV2 and TRBJ2-1, the CDR3 gives the full variable domain: EPEVTQTPSHQVTQMGQEVILRCVPISNHLYFYWYRQILGQKVEFLVSFYNNEISEKSEIFDDQFSVERPDGSNFTLKIRSTKLEDSAMYFCASSVYEQSFGPGTRLTVL.